This passage covers 31 T cell receptor beta chains from one sample sequenced in a study of blood T cell repertoires in COVID-19. The method was immunoSEQ multiplex PCR; TCRdb's version includes in-frame clones alone and lacks a portion of them. The table has approximately 92,000 clones, around four fifths seen once; the top ten hold around 3.7%. Sequenced material: peripheral blood. All receptors derive from a man in his fifties with acute or convalescent COVID-19.

The V call is TRBV6-8, the J call TRBJ1-5; TRBD1 is a possible D gene (6 bases). This CDR3 has 15 residues. V lost 2 bases to trimming and J lost 2 bases, with 10 bases between them. Germline-derived CDR1 and CDR2 are MNHGY and SAAAGT. The CDR3 DNA is TGTGCCAGCAGTTACAAGGGACATGGCAATCAGCCCCAGCATTTT. Residues: CASSYKGHGNQPQHF.

The genes are TRBV7-2 and TRBJ2-3, with D possibly TRBD2 on 6 matching bases. With 2 bases removed from V and 2 bases from J, the gap between germline ends came to 8 bases. CDR1 and CDR2 (germline): SGHTA, FQGNSA. The CDR3 loop spans 14 amino acids. The CDR3 is CASSLSGPTDTQYF. The DNA for the CDR3 is TGTGCCAGCAGCTTAAGCGGGCCCACAGATACGCAGTATTTT.

The J gene is TRBJ2-7, the V gene TRBV6-2 or TRBV6-3; D uncertain. V lost 5 bases and J 3 bases, leaving 14 bases between the germline ends. This CDR3 region has 14 residues. Germline V CDR1 and CDR2: MNHEY, SVGEGT. CDR3 nucleotide sequence: TGTGCCAGCAGTCCCAATTACTCGAACTACGAGCAGTACTTC. Translating it yields CASSPNYSNYEQYF.

The genes are TRBV7-3 and TRBJ2-1; D ambiguous. This CDR3 spans 14 amino acids. V was shortened by 5 bases and J by 6 bases, with 14 bases between the two germline ends. CDR1 and CDR2 from the germline V gene are SGHTA and FQGTGA. DNA of the CDR3: TGTGCCAGCAGCCCCGAGCCTCCGGGCAATGAGCAGTTCTTC. This sequence encodes CASSPEPPGNEQFF.

V gene TRBV24-1 combines with J gene TRBJ2-5; 7 nucleotides agree with TRBD1. CDR1 KGHDR and CDR2 SFDVKD come from the germline V gene. CDR3 length: 14 residues. J lost 3 bases, V lost 4 bases, and 4 bases had no gene match. CDR3 sequence (DNA): TGTGCCACCAGTGACATCGGGACAGAAGAGACCCAGTACTTC. It is translated as CATSDIGTEETQYF.

This sequence joins TRBV4-2 and TRBJ2-7; perhaps TRBD2 as D (5 bases). The CDR3 length is 14 residues. The germline V and J ends were trimmed by 1 base and 5 bases, with 12 bases remaining between them. Germline V gives CDR1 LGHNA, CDR2 YNFKEQ. CDR3: CASSQGMSSDEQYF. CDR3 DNA: TGTGCCAGCAGCCAAGGCATGAGTAGCGACGAGCAGTACTTC.

This clone occurred once. The CDR3 loop reads CASRLDLAGEQYF. The CDR3 DNA reads TGTGCCAGCAGGCTCGACCTAGCAGGCGAGCAGTACTTC. V and J are TRBV2 and TRBJ2-7; weak D call: TRBD2 (5 bases). The germline V and J ends were trimmed by 6 bases and 6 bases, with 15 bases remaining between them. Germline values: CDR1 SNHLY, CDR2 FYNNEI. CDR3 length equals 13 residues. Complete variable domain (other parts from reference TRBV2 and TRBJ2-7): EPEVTQTPSHQVTQMGQEVILRCVPISNHLYFYWYRQILGQKVEFLVSFYNNEISEKSEIFDDQFSVERPDGSNFTLKIRSTKLEDSAMYFCASRLDLAGEQYFGPGTRLTVT.

This chain uses TRBV29-1 with TRBJ1-2; D remains ambiguous. The CDR3 spans 12 residues. Trimming removed 4 bases from V and 4 bases from J, with 10 bases in between. From germline, CDR1 is SQVTM and CDR2 ANQGSEA. The CDR3: CSVAEGTYGYTF. CDR3 DNA sequence: TGCAGCGTTGCCGAGGGAACCTATGGCTACACCTTC.

The chain employs TRBV30 and TRBJ1-2; D not certain. This CDR3 comprises 15 residues. V shed 2 bases and J shed 4 bases, with 17 bases lying between them. Germline CDR1 is GTSNPN and CDR2 is SVGIG (reference sequence). CDR3 bases: TGTGCCTGGAGTCGCGGCGGAGGTCATTTCTATGGCTACACCTTC. It encodes CAWSRGGGHFYGYTF.

The chain has TRBV4-3 and TRBJ2-2; 9 bases are shared with TRBD1. This CDR3 has 16 residues. V lost 2 bases to trimming and J lost 6 bases; unmatched junction nucleotides: 7. CDR1 is LGHNA and CDR2 is YSLEER in the germline V gene. In nucleotides, the CDR3 is TGCGCCAGCAGCCAAATAACAGGGGGCGCGGCCGGGGAGCTGTTTTTT. Translated, it gives CASSQITGGAAGELFF.

The chain joins TRBV4-1 to TRBJ1-6, with 10 bases matching TRBD1. From germline, CDR1 is MGHRA and CDR2 YSYEKL. Losses at the gene ends were 5 bases for V and 9 bases for J; bases not matched to a gene: 10. This CDR3 comprises 16 residues. The CDR3 here is CASSSGGTGEFSPLHF. Written as DNA, the CDR3 is TGCGCCAGCAGCAGTGGAGGGACAGGGGAATTTTCACCCCTCCACTTT.

The CDR3 nucleotides read TGCGCCAGCAGCGCCGCGGGGGGCTCCTACAATGAGCAGTTCTTC. Translating gives CASSAAGGSYNEQFF. The chain couples TRBV5-1 to TRBJ2-1; 8 positions agree with TRBD2. The trim removed 4 bases at V and 0 bases at J, leaving 3 bases unmatched. Germline V gene data show CDR1 as SGHRS and CDR2 as YFSETQ. The CDR3 consists of 15 residues.

The CDR3 region has the DNA TGTGCCAGCAGCTTGGGGGGATCGGGGGTAGGGAACACTGAAGCTTTCTTT. As protein: CASSLGGSGVGNTEAFF. The J gene is TRBJ1-1, the V gene TRBV5-4; TRBD1 might be the D (5 bases). This CDR3 is 17 amino acids long. The germline gives CDR1 SGHNT, CDR2 YYREEE (reference sequence). Trimming shortened V by 0 bases and J by 1 base, and 16 bases separated the two germline ends.

This clone has only a few counts. J is TRBJ2-2 and V is TRBV7-7; 12 bases agree with TRBD2. CDR3 length equals 18 residues. The V and J ends lost 4 bases and 5 bases, in that order; junction bases with no gene match: 11. The germline gives CDR1 SSHAT, CDR2 FNYEAQ (reference sequence). CDR3 sequence reads: CASSSPSGREGGTGELFF. The CDR3 coding sequence is TGTGCCAGCAGCTCCCCTAGCGGGAGGGAGGGAGGGACCGGGGAGCTGTTTTTT.

The rearrangement links TRBV7-3 to TRBJ2-3; D perhaps matches TRBD1 (5 bases). Germline-derived CDR1 and CDR2 are SGHTA and FQGTGA. V shed 5 bases and J shed 1 base, with 19 bases lying between them. CDR3 length: 17 amino acids. This CDR3 is CASSTHITDRGTDTQYF. CDR3 sequence (DNA): TGTGCCAGCAGCACTCACATCACCGACAGAGGCACAGATACGCAGTATTTT.

This chain links TRBV28 with TRBJ2-1; 8 bases align to TRBD2. Germline CDR1 is MDHEN and CDR2 is SYDVKM. The CDR3 is made up of 11 amino acids. V lost 8 bases and J lost 13; bases outside the gene matches: 7. The CDR3 nucleotides are TGTGCCAGCGGTACTGGACTAGCCCAGTTCTTC. Residues: CASGTGLAQFF. The full variable domain, its missing parts supplied by reference TRBV28 and TRBJ2-1, is DVKVTQSSRYLVKRTGEKVFLECVQDMDHENMFWYRQDPGLGLRLIYFSYDVKMKEKGDIPEGYSVSREKKERFSLILESASTNQTSMYLCASGTGLAQFFGPGTRLTVL.

This rearrangement joins TRBV9 to TRBJ2-3, with 9 bases aligning to TRBD2. This CDR3 has 16 residues. Germline loops: CDR1 SGDLS, CDR2 YYNGEE. V trimming: 2 bases; J trimming: 1 base; junction bases outside the gene matches: 5. The CDR3 loop is CASSVPRTSGTDTQYF. DNA for the CDR3: TGTGCCAGCAGCGTCCCCCGGACTAGCGGCACAGATACGCAGTATTTT.

This clone has more than one count but fewer than ten. The chain couples TRBV7-9 to TRBJ2-2; weak D call: TRBD1 (5 bases). V lost 5 bases and J 5 bases, leaving 9 bases between the germline ends. The CDR3 runs to 13 residues. The germline V gene has CDR1 SEHNR and CDR2 FQNEAQ (reference sequence). CDR3: CASSPRTTGELFF. CDR3 DNA sequence: TGTGCCAGCAGCCCCCGGACAACCGGGGAGCTGTTTTTT.

The chain uses TRBV6-5 and TRBJ1-4; 7 nucleotides align to TRBD1. J gave up 5 bases and V 10 bases, and 10 bases lay outside the gene matches. The CDR3 spans 14 residues. Per the germline V gene, CDR1 is MNHEY and CDR2 is SVGAGI. The CDR3 region has the DNA TGTGCCACCTCACCGGGACAGCTCAATGAAAAACTGTTTTTT. Protein: CATSPGQLNEKLFF.

V gene TRBV24-1 combines with J gene TRBJ1-5; maybe TRBD1 (5 bases). The V gene's germline CDR1 is KGHDR and CDR2 SFDVKD. With 3 bases removed from V and 5 bases from J, the gap between germline ends came to 13 bases. The CDR3 runs to 15 residues. The DNA for the CDR3 is TGTGCCACCAGTGATACCCGGGGGGGAGATCAGCCCCAGCATTTT. Its translation: CATSDTRGGDQPQHF.

V usage is TRBV6-5 and J usage is TRBJ2-1; D remains unclear. From germline, CDR1 is MNHEY and CDR2 SVGAGI. The CDR3 is 13 amino acids. Trimming took 8 bases from V and 3 from J, leaving 11 bases between them. Written as DNA, the CDR3 is TGTGCCAGCGTGAGACTCATCTACAATGAGCAGTTCTTC. Amino acids: CASVRLIYNEQFF.

The chain couples TRBV25-1 to TRBJ1-2; possible D gene TRBD1, 5 bases. The CDR3 spans 14 residues. CDR1 is MGHDK, CDR2 SYGVNS, per germline. The V end lost 4 bases, the J end lost 4 bases, and 13 bases lay between the germline ends. Here the CDR3 reads CASSGDWGVYGYTF. The CDR3 DNA follows: TGTGCCAGCAGTGGCGATTGGGGGGTCTATGGCTACACCTTC.

This chain connects TRBV18 to TRBJ2-5; weak D call: TRBD1 (5 bases). V was clipped by 3 bases and J by 4 bases, with 12 bases between them. CDR1 is KGHSH and CDR2 is LQKENI in the germline V gene. This CDR3 is built from 14 residues. The CDR3 region has the DNA TGTGCCAGCTCACCCCCAGGGCAGGGAGAGACCCAGTACTTC. It yields the protein CASSPPGQGETQYF.

The V gene is TRBV19, the J gene TRBJ1-4, with 8 bases identical to TRBD1. Germline V CDR1 and CDR2: LNHDA, SQIVND (reference sequence). V lost 3 bases to trimming and J lost 8 bases; unmatched junction nucleotides: 5. The CDR3 consists of 14 residues. The CDR3 spells CASSIRQGKEKLFF. CDR3 nucleotide sequence: TGTGCCAGTAGTATCCGACAGGGGAAAGAAAAACTGTTTTTT.

V and J are TRBV18 and TRBJ2-6; D gene uncertain. Trimming left V 0 bases short and J 0 bases short, with 12 bases between. The germline CDR1 and CDR2 sequences are KGHSH and LQKENI. CDR3 length: 18 residues. The CDR3 DNA reads as TGTGCCAGCTCACCACCACAGTCCACGTACTCTGGGGCCAACGTCCTGACTTTC. Its translation is CASSPPQSTYSGANVLTF.

This chain connects TRBV10-3 to TRBJ2-7; TRBD1 matches at 8 bases. Looked up from germline, CDR1 is ENHRY and CDR2 is SYGVKD. CDR3 size: 13 residues. The trim removed 6 bases at V and 5 bases at J, leaving 6 bases unmatched. The CDR3 region is CAIRLTGDDEQYF. The DNA of the CDR3 is TGTGCCATCAGGCTGACAGGGGATGACGAGCAGTACTTC.

This clone was found once. The chain recombines TRBV4-2 with TRBJ1-1, with D perhaps matching TRBD1 (5 bases). The CDR3 consists of 15 residues. CDR1 and CDR2 from the germline V gene are LGHNA and YNFKEQ. V was cut by 0 bases and J by 2 bases, with 10 bases left in between. CDR3 nucleotides: TGTGCCAGCAGCCAAGACCCCGGGACTAACACTGAAGCTTTCTTT. It specifies CASSQDPGTNTEAFF.

This chain links TRBV19 with TRBJ2-5; 7 nucleotides agree with TRBD1. This CDR3 has 16 residues. Germline CDR1 and CDR2: LNHDA and SQIVND (reference sequence). J lost 5 bases, V lost 1 base, and 10 bases had no gene match. For the CDR3, the DNA is TGTGCCAGTAGTATAGGAAGGGGGCTAAGGACGGAGACCCAGTACTTC. Translating gives CASSIGRGLRTETQYF.

The rearrangement links TRBV29-1 to TRBJ2-1, with D possibly being TRBD1 (6 bases). Trimming pared 6 bases from V and 4 bases from J, leaving 7 bases between. Germline lookup yields CDR1 SQVTM and CDR2 ANQGSEA. The CDR3 runs to 11 residues. The CDR3 DNA reads TGCAGCGTGACAGGTTACAATGAGCAGTTCTTC. Protein product: CSVTGYNEQFF.

The rearrangement links TRBV19 to TRBJ1-1; TRBD1 agrees at 9 bases. This CDR3 spans 15 amino acids. The trim removed 4 bases at V and 4 bases at J, leaving 7 bases unmatched. The germline gives CDR1 LNHDA, CDR2 SQIVND (reference sequence). The CDR3 region has the DNA TGTGCCAGTAGTAACTCTGGGACAGGGACCACTGAAGCTTTCTTT. As protein: CASSNSGTGTTEAFF.

The chain couples TRBV28 to TRBJ1-2, with D possibly TRBD1 on 6 matching bases. The CDR3 has 13 residues. Trimming took off 2 bases at V and 3 bases at J, with 7 bases between the two ends. In germline, CDR1 is MDHEN, CDR2 SYDVKM. The chain's CDR3 is CASSLAGDYGYTF. The CDR3 nucleotides read TGTGCCAGCAGTTTAGCAGGGGACTATGGCTACACCTTC.